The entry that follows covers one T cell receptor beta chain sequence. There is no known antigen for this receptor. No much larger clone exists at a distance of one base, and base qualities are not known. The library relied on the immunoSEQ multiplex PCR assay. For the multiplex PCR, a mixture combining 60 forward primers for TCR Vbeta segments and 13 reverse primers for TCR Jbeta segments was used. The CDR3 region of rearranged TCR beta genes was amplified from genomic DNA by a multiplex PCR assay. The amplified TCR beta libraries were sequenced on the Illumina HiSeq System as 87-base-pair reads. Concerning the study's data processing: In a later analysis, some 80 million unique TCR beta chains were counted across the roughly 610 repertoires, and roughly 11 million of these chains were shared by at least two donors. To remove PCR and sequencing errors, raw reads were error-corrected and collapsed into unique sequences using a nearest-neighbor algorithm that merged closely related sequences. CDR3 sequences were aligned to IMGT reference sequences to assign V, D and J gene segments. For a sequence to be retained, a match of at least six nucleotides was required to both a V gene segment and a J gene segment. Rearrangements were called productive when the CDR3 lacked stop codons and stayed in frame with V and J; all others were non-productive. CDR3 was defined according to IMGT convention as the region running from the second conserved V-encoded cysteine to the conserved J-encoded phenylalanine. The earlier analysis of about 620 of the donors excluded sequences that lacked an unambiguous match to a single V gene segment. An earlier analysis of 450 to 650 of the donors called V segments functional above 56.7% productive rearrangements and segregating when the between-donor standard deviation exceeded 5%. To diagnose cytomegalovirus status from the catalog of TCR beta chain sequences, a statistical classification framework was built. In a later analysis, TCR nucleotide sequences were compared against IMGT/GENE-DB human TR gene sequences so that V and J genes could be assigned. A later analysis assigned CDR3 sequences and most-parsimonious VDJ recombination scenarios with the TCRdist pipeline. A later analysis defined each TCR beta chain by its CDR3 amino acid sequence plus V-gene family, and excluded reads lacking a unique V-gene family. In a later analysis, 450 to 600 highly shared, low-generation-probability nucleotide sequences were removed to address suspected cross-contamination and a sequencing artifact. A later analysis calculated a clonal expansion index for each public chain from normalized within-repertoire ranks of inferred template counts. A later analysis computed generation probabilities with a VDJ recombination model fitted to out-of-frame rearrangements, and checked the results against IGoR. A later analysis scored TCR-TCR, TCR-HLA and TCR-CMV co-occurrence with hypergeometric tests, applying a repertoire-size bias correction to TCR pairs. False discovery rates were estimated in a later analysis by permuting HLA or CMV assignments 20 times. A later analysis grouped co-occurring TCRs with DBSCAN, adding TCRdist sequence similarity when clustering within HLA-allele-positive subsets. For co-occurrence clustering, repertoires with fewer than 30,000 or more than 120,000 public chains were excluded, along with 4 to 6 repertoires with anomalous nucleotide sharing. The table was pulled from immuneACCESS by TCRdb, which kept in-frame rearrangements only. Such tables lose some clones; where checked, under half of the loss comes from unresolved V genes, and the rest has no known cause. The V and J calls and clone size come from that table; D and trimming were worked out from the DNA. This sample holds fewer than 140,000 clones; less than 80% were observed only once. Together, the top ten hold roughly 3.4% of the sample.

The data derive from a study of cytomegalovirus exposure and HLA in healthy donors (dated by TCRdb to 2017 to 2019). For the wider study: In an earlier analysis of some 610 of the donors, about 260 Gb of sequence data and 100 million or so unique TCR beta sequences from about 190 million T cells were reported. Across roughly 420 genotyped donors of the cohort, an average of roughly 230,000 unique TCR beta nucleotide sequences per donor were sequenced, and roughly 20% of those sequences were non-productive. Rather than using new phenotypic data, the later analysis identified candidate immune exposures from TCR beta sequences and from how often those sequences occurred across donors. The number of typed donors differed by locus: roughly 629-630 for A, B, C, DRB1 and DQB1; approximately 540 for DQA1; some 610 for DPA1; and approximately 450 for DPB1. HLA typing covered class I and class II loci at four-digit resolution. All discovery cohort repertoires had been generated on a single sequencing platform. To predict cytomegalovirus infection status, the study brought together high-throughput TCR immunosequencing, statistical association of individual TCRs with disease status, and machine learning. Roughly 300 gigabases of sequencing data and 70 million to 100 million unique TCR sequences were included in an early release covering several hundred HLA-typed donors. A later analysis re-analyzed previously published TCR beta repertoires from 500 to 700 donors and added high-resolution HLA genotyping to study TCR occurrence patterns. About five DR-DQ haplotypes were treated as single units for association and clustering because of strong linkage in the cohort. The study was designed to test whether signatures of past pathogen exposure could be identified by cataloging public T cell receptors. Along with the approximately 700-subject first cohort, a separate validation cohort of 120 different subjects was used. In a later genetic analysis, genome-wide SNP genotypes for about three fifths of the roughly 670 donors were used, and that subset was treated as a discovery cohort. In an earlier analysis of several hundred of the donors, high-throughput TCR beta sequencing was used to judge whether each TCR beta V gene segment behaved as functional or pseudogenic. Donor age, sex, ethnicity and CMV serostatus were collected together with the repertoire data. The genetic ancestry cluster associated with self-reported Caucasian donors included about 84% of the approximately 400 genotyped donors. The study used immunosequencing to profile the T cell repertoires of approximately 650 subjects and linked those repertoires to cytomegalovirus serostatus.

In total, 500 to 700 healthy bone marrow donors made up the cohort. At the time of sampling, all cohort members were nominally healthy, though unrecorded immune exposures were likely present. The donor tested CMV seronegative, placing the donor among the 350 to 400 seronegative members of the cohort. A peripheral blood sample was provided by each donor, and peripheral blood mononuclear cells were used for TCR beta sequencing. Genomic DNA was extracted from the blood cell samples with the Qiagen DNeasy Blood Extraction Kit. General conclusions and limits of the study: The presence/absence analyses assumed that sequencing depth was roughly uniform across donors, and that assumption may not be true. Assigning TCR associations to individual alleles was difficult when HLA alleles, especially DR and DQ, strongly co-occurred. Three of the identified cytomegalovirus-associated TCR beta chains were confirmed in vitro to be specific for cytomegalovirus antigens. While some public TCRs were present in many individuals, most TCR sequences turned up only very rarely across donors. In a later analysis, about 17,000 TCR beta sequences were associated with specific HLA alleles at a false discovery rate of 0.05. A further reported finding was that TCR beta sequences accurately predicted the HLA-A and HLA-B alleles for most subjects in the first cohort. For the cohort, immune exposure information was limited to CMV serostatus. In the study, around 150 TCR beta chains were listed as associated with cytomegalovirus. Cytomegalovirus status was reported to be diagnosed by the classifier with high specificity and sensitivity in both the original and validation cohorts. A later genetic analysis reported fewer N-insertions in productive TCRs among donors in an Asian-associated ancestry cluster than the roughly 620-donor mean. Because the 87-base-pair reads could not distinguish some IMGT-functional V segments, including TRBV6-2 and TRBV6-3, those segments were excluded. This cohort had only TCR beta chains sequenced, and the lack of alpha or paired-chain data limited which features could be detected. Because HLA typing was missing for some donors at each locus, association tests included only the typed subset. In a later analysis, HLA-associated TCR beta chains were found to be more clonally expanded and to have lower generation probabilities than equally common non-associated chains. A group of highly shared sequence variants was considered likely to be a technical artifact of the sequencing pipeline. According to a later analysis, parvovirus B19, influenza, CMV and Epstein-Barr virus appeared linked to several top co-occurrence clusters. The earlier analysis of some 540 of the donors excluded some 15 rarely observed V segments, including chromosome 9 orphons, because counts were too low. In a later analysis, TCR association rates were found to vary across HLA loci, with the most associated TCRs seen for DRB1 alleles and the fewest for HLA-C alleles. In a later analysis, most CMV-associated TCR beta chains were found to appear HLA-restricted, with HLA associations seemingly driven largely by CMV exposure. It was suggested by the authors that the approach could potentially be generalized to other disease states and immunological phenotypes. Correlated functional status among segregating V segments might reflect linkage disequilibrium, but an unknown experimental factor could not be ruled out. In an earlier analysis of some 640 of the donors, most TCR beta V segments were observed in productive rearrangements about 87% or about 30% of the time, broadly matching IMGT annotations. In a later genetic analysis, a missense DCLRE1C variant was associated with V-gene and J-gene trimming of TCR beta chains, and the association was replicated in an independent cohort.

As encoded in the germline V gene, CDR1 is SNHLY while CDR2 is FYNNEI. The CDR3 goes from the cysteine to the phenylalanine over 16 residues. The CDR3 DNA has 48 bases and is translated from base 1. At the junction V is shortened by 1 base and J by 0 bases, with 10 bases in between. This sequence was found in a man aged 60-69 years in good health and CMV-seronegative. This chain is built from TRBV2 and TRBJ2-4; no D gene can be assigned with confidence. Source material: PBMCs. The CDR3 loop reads CASSEGLSVAKNIQYF. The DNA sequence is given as TGTGCCAGCAGTGAAGGACTGTCCGTAGCCAAAAACATTCAGTACTTC.